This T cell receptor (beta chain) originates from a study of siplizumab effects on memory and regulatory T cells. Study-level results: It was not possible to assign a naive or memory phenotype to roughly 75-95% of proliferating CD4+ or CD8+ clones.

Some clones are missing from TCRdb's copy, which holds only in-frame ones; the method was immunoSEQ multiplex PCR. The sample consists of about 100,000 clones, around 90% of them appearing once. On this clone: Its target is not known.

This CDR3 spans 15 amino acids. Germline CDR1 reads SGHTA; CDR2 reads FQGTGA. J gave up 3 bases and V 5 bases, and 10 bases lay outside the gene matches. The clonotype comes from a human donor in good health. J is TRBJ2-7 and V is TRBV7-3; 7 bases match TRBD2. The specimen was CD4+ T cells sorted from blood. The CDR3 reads CASSPGLVSIYEQYF. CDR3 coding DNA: TGTGCCAGCAGCCCCGGACTAGTGTCTATCTACGAGCAGTACTTC.